This T cell receptor (beta chain) was recorded in a study of CD8 T cells in Susac syndrome. TCR beta sequencing was performed on blood CD8+ and CD4+ T cells. FACS enriched CD8+ TEMRA cells, while bulk CD8+ and CD4+ were negatively isolated. Reverse transcription of 0.5 to 1 ug RNA was performed with random hexamers. TCRdb recomputed calls from the immunoSEQ multiplex PCR reads with MiXCR, one row per CDR3 protein. Among under 95,000 distinct CDR3 sequences listed, just under 95% were seen once. To note about this clonotype: The antigen is not known.

Per the germline V gene, CDR1 is LGHDT and CDR2 is YNNKEL (reference sequence). This CDR3 has 15 amino acids. The V gene lost 1 base and the J gene lost 0 bases, with 7 bases spanning the gap. Study-wide findings and caveats: CD4+ repertoires of Susac syndrome patients lacked detectable clonal expansion.

Source material: CD4+ T cells from PBMCs. The chain employs TRBV3-1 and TRBJ1-3, with D hard to call. This TCR came from a human donor with Susac syndrome. The CDR3 coding sequence is TGTGCCAGCAGCCAAGCCGCCTTCTCTGGAAACACCATATATTTT. Translating gives CASSQAAFSGNTIYF.